These T cell receptor beta chains were read from a single sample in a study of CD8 T cells in Susac syndrome. TCRdb fed the immunoSEQ multiplex PCR reads into MiXCR, producing one record per CDR3 protein. The sample carries a few hundred thousand distinct CDR3 sequences, approximately 85% recorded once. Sequenced sample: CD8+ T cells from PBMCs. These receptors were collected from a human donor with multiple sclerosis. CDR3s include the opening cysteine and the closing phenylalanine or tryptophan. D genes are given only for firm matches. Clone size is given for some rows only: seen once, a few or many times, or a class if the clone is expanded.

TRBJ2-7 NA TRBV5-1 once TGCGCCAGCGGGGGCGTTGGGAGCGCGAACTCCTACGAGCAGTACTTC CASGGVGSANSYEQYF
TRBJ1-1 NA TRBV3-1 NA TGTCGGGACCTAACCAAGAACGCTGAAGCTTTCTTT CRDLTKNAEAFF
TRBJ1-5 NA TRBV5-1 NA TGCGCCAGCAGCCTTTATCAGCCCCAGCATTTT CASSLYQPQHF
TRBJ2-7 NA TRBV10-3 NA TGTGCCATCAAAGGGGGGGGATACGAGCAGTACTTC CAIKGGGYEQYF
TRBJ1-3 NA TRBV27 NA TGTGCCAGCAGTTTATCGGGGTCCTACTCTGGAAACACCATATATTTT CASSLSGSYSGNTIYF
TRBJ2-7 TRBD2 TRBV6-1 NA TGTGCCAGCAGTGAAGCCCCTAGCGGGACTATTTACGAGCAGTACTTC CASSEAPSGTIYEQYF
TRBJ2-1 TRBD2 TRBV20-1 NA TGCAGTGCCACGTTATGGACTAGCGGGATGAATGAGCAGTTCTTC CSATLWTSGMNEQFF
TRBJ1-2 NA TRBV29-1 NA TGCAGCGCAACCGCAGAGACAGTTGCTAACTATGGCTACACCTTC CSATAETVANYGYTF
TRBJ2-2 NA TRBV9 NA TGTGCCAGCAGCCCTTCGAACAGGGATACGTTTTCCGGGGAGCTGTTTTTT CASSPSNRDTFSGELFF
TRBJ2-7 NA TRBV4-1 few TGCGCCAGCAGCCCGGTAAGTGAGGTTCTCAACGAGCAGTACTTC CASSPVSEVLNEQYF
TRBJ1-5 NA TRBV4-1 NA TGCGCCAGCAGCCAAGTTTCCGGCGGGGGTAATCAGCCCCAGCATTTT CASSQVSGGGNQPQHF
TRBJ1-2 TRBD1 TRBV5-1 once TGCGCCAGCAGCGACGGGGACAGGGGGCTTGGCTATGGCTACACCTTC CASSDGDRGLGYGYTF
TRBJ2-7 NA TRBV29-1 NA TGCAGCGTTGTTGGCAGTTCCTCCTACGAGCAGTACTTC CSVVGSSSYEQYF
TRBJ1-3 NA TRBV5-5 NA TGTGCCAGCACCCTTCTGGGGGCGAACACCATATATTTT CASTLLGANTIYF
TRBJ2-7 NA TRBV4-1 NA TGCGCCAGCAGCCAAGTTTCTGACTCCTACGAGCAGTACTTC CASSQVSDSYEQYF
TRBJ1-2 NA TRBV4-1 NA TGCGCCAGCAGCCAAGAAGGCGAGGGGACACCCTATGGCTACACCTTC CASSQEGEGTPYGYTF
TRBJ2-7 TRBD1 TRBV18 NA TGTGCCAGCTCACTTGGGACAGGGGGCTTCTACGAGCAGTACTTC CASSLGTGGFYEQYF
TRBJ2-1 TRBD1 TRBV6-1 NA TGTGCCAGCAGACAGGGGGGCGGCAATGAGCAGTTCTTC CASRQGGGNEQFF
TRBJ1-2 TRBD1 TRBV13 NA TGTGCCAGCAGCTTAATTCTCGAGACAGGGCAATATGGCTACACCTTC CASSLILETGQYGYTF
TRBJ2-5 NA TRBV14 NA TGTGCCAGCAGTCGAATTGGGGGAGAAGTCACGGAGACCCAGTACTTC CASSRIGGEVTETQYF
TRBJ2-5 TRBD2 TRBV19 NA TGTGCCAGTAGTACCTTGGGACTAGCGGGAACCCAAGAGACCCAGTACTTC CASSTLGLAGTQETQYF
TRBJ1-1 TRBD1 TRBV30 NA TGTGCCTGGAGTGTCGACAGGGGCTCTGAAGCTTTCTTT CAWSVDRGSEAFF
TRBJ1-1 NA TRBV6-1 NA TGTGCCAGCAGTGAAGCGGAAGCCAGGTTGGTTTCATTCACTGAAGCTTTCTTT CASSEAEARLVSFTEAFF
TRBJ1-6 TRBD1 TRBV27 NA TGTGCCAGCAGTTTATCATTCTGGAGGACAGGGGTTGGGGATTCACCCCTCCACTTT CASSLSFWRTGVGDSPLHF
TRBJ1-1 TRBD1 TRBV25-1 NA TGTGCCAGCAGTGACACCGGGACAGGGGTCCCTGAAGCTTTCTTT CASSDTGTGVPEAFF
TRBJ2-1 NA TRBV15 NA TGTGCCACCAGCAGAGATCGGCCTAGCGATAATGAGCAGTTCTTC CATSRDRPSDNEQFF
TRBJ2-7 NA TRBV4-1 NA TGCGCCAGCAGTACACAGATCTCCTACGAGCAGTACTTC CASSTQISYEQYF
TRBJ2-2 NA TRBV10-3 NA TGTGCCATCACTACCGGGATGACCGGGGAGCTGTTTTTT CAITTGMTGELFF
TRBJ1-5 NA TRBV25-1 NA TGTGCCAGCAGTGAAGAGGCCCTCAATCAGCCCCAGCATTTT CASSEEALNQPQHF
TRBJ2-1 NA TRBV19 NA TGTGCCAGTAGTATAGCTGGGCTTGATGAGCAGTTCTTC CASSIAGLDEQFF
TRBJ1-1 NA TRBV20-1 few TGCAGTGCTAGAGGAGGAACTGAAGCTTTCTTT CSARGGTEAFF
TRBJ1-2 NA TRBV4-1 NA TGCGCCAGCAGCCAAGATACGGCAGGGGAAGCCTATGGCTACACCTTC CASSQDTAGEAYGYTF
TRBJ1-1 TRBD1 TRBV4-1 NA TGCGCCAGCAGCCTACGAGGGACAGCCAAGAACACTGAAGCTTTCTTT CASSLRGTAKNTEAFF
TRBJ2-2 TRBD1 TRBV11-2 NA TGTGCCGGCGCGGGACAGGGAAGTCGCACCGGGGAGCTGTTTTTT CAGAGQGSRTGELFF
TRBJ2-5 TRBD2 TRBV4-1 NA TGCGCCAGCAGCCAAGCCCCGGCTAGCGGGGGAGAGACCCAGTACTTC CASSQAPASGGETQYF
TRBJ2-1 NA TRBV6-5 few TGTGCCAGCAGTTACGGGGAGAAGCAGTTCTTC CASSYGEKQFF
TRBJ2-1 TRBD2 TRBV28 NA TGTGCCAGCAGTTTGGGGACTGTAGCTAGCGGGAGTGCCCATGAGCAGTTCTTC CASSLGTVASGSAHEQFF
TRBJ2-5 NA TRBV19 once TGTGCCAGTAGTCCCGCAGGCTCGGTTGGGGAGACCCAGTACTTC CASSPAGSVGETQYF
TRBJ1-2 TRBD1 TRBV2 NA TGTGCCAGCAGTGCCCCGGGACAGGGTTTTGGCTACACCTTC CASSAPGQGFGYTF
TRBJ1-2 NA TRBV20-1 NA TGCAGTGCTAGTGCCAGGTATCGTGGCTACACCTTC CSASARYRGYTF